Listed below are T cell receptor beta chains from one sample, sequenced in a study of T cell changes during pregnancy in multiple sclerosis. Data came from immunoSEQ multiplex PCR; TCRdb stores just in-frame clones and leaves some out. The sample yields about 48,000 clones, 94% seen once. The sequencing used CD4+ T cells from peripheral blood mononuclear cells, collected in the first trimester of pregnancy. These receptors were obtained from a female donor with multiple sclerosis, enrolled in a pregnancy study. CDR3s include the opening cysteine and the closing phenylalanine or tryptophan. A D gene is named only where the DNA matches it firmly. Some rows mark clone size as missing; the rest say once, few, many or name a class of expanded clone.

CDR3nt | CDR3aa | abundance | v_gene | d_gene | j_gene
TGTGCCAGCAGCAGTCGAGTGAACACCGGGGAGCTGTTTTTT | CASSSRVNTGELFF | . | TRBV11-3 | . | TRBJ2-2
TGTGCCAGCAGCGTACCCTACCTCCGGGACAGGAAATCTGGGGCCAACGTCCTGACTTTC | CASSVPYLRDRKSGANVLTF | . | TRBV9 | TRBD1 | TRBJ2-6
TGTGCCAGCAAAGTAGGGAAACTAGCGGGGGAACGAACTGAAGCTTTCTTT | CASKVGKLAGERTEAFF | . | TRBV7-8 | . | TRBJ1-1
TGTGCCAGCAGCTTTCAGGGCTCGAACACCGGGGAGCTGTTTTTT | CASSFQGSNTGELFF | few | TRBV5-4 | . | TRBJ2-2
TGTGCCAGCAGCAAAGACAGCTTCTATAATTCACCCCTCCACTTT | CASSKDSFYNSPLHF | . | TRBV6-6 | . | TRBJ1-6
TGTGCCATCAGTGAGTCTGCGAGGAACACTGAAGCTTTCTTT | CAISESARNTEAFF | . | TRBV10-3 | . | TRBJ1-1
TGTGCCAGCAGTAGTGATATACGAGACAATGAGCAGTTCTTC | CASSSDIRDNEQFF | . | TRBV6-4 | . | TRBJ2-1
TGTGCCTGGAGTTTTGGAGTTGGGAACACTGAAGCTTTCTTT | CAWSFGVGNTEAFF | once | TRBV30 | . | TRBJ1-1
TGTGCCAGTAGTATTACGGGTTCTGGCTACACCTTC | CASSITGSGYTF | . | TRBV19 | . | TRBJ1-2
TGTGCCAGCAGTGTGGGATTCTTGACAGGTAGCAATCAGCCCCAGCATTTT | CASSVGFLTGSNQPQHF | . | TRBV2 | . | TRBJ1-5
TGTGCCAGCAGCTTGAACAGGGGGCTCTACGAGCAGTACTTC | CASSLNRGLYEQYF | . | TRBV5-4 | TRBD1 | TRBJ2-7
TGTGCCAGTAAGAAAGGGACTAGCGGGGGGTACGAGCAGTACTTC | CASKKGTSGGYEQYF | . | TRBV19 | TRBD2 | TRBJ2-7
TGCGCCAACGGACAGGTGGAAGGCGAGCAGTACTTC | CANGQVEGEQYF | . | TRBV10-1 | TRBD1 | TRBJ2-7
TGTGCCAGCAGTCACGGGGGTCGCACAGATACGCAGTATTTT | CASSHGGRTDTQYF | . | TRBV6-6 | . | TRBJ2-3
TGTGCCAGCAGTCCTTCTCCCCGGGGGTCCTATGGCTACACCTTC | CASSPSPRGSYGYTF | once | TRBV6-1 | . | TRBJ1-2
TGTGCCTGGAGCAAACCTCCTAGCTCGGAAAACATTCAGTACTTC | CAWSKPPSSENIQYF | . | TRBV30 | . | TRBJ2-4
TGTGCCAGCAGTGAAGCGATTACCCGGCTAGCCTACGAGCAGTACTTC | CASSEAITRLAYEQYF | . | TRBV2 | . | TRBJ2-7
TGTGCCAGCACATTTGGCGCCGGGAGGCCCCAGCATTTT | CASTFGAGRPQHF | . | TRBV6-1 | . | TRBJ1-5
TGTGCCAGCAGTGAAGGGACCCCAGGGTCTGGAAACACCATATATTTT | CASSEGTPGSGNTIYF | . | TRBV6-1 | . | TRBJ1-3
TGTGCCAGCAGCTTGTTTAAGGACCAGCGGGCCAATGAGCAGTTCTTC | CASSLFKDQRANEQFF | once | TRBV5-5 | . | TRBJ2-1
TGCAGCGTTGAGAGTCACACAGATACGCAGTATTTT | CSVESHTDTQYF | . | TRBV29-1 | . | TRBJ2-3
TGTGCCACCAGCAGAGATCGGCTAGCGGGGGAACACTTC | CATSRDRLAGEHF | . | TRBV15 | TRBD2 | TRBJ2-5
TGTGCCATCAGTGAGTCGAGTATTCAGCCCCAGCATTTT | CAISESSIQPQHF | . | TRBV10-3 | . | TRBJ1-5
TGTGCCACCAGCAGAGATTGGAGGGAGGACTACGAGCAGTACTTC | CATSRDWREDYEQYF | . | TRBV15 | . | TRBJ2-7
TGTGCCAGCAGCGGACGAACAGGGGCTGGAAACACCATATATTTT | CASSGRTGAGNTIYF | . | TRBV9 | TRBD1 | TRBJ1-3
TGTGCCAGCAGCGTAGCTACGGACAGGGCAGACACAGATACGCAGTATTTT | CASSVATDRADTDTQYF | . | TRBV9 | TRBD1 | TRBJ2-3
TGCGCCAGCAGCTTGGCCTTCAGGGGGGCGAATATCTGGGAGCAGTACTTC | CASSLAFRGANIWEQYF | . | TRBV5-1 | . | TRBJ2-7
TGCGCCAGCAGCACCCAGGGGGCTGCGAATGAAAAACTGTTTTTT | CASSTQGAANEKLFF | . | TRBV5-1 | TRBD1 | TRBJ1-4